The source of this T cell receptor beta chain is a study of OX40 agonist ivuxolimab in advanced cancers. Whole-study context: Earlier treatment with anti-PD-1, anti-PD-L1 or anti-CTLA-4 was permitted, and around 43% had received some. Findings of the study overall: Normalized T-cell clonal expansion was also low in a subset of nonresponders.

V lost 1 base to trimming and J lost 6 bases, with 10 bases between them. CDR1 MGHRA and CDR2 YSYEKL come from the germline V gene. The CDR3 is 13 amino acids. On this clone: Its specificity is not known.

At cycle 4 day 1, cycle 7 day 1, and baseline, blood was sampled. Profiled with immunoSEQ multiplex PCR; TCRdb holds only in-frame clones, not every one. Found here are some 64,000 clones, approximately 93% of them singletons; the top ten hold about 17%. The source was CD4+ or CD8+ T cells sorted from blood, collected in a trial of the OX40 agonist ivuxolimab. The chain combines TRBV4-1 with TRBJ2-7; maybe TRBD2 (6 bases). The sequence came from an adult with an advanced solid tumor such as melanoma, head and neck, liver or kidney cancer. The CDR3 reads CASSQGTSIEQYF. The CDR3 nucleotides read TGCGCCAGCAGCCAAGGAACTAGCATCGAGCAGTACTTC.